Following are 30 T cell receptor beta chains from one sample sequenced in a study of shared clonotypes between healthy human individuals (dated by TCRdb to the early 2020s). The method behind the library was the immunoSEQ multiplex PCR assay. Drawn from immuneACCESS, this table holds only the in-frame rearrangements with V and J called that TCRdb kept. Clones are partly lost; checked studies trace under half to an unresolved V gene and leave the rest unexplained. This sample is represented by about 2 million clones; about 95% of them were singletons. The ten largest clonotypes hold approximately 1.2% of the sample. CD8 naive samples were obtained by positive selection for CCR7 among CD45RO-negative cells, yielding a CD45RA+CCR7+ population from which TemRA cells were excluded. The sequencing input was naive CD8+ T cells sorted from blood. Per the publication, the cell subset or site label means: CD45RA+CCR7+. The source of these receptors is a man aged 18-30 years in good health.

This clone was seen just once. The chain joins TRBV7-8 to TRBJ2-2; D unresolved. This CDR3 contains 16 residues. V lost 0 bases to trimming and J lost 0 bases, with 8 bases between them. CDR1 is SGHVS, CDR2 FQNEAQ, per germline. CDR3 bases: TGTGCCAGCAGCTTAGCGCATGGAGCGAACACCGGGGAGCTGTTTTTT. This gives the protein CASSLAHGANTGELFF.

This rearrangement joins TRBV10-1 to TRBJ2-2, with a possible D match to TRBD2 (6 bases). V gave up 10 bases and J gave up 5 bases, with 14 bases separating them. The CDR3 has 13 residues. Germline-derived CDR1 and CDR2 are WNHNN and SYGVQD (reference sequence). This chain's CDR3 is CATSSGLTGELFF. CDR3 bases: TGCGCCACCTCGAGCGGGCTTACCGGGGAGCTGTTTTTT.

The rearrangement links TRBV6-6 to TRBJ1-1; 7 bases line up with TRBD1. V shed 1 base, J shed 5 bases, and the junction held 7 bases outside the gene matches. CDR1 MNHNY and CDR2 SVGAGI come from the germline V gene (reference sequence). The CDR3 is 15 residues long. The CDR3 coding sequence is TGTGCCAGCAGTTACTTGGGACAGTCCCAAACTGAAGCTTTCTTT. Translation gives CASSYLGQSQTEAFF.

The rearrangement joins TRBV28 to TRBJ2-3, with D perhaps matching TRBD1 (6 bases). Germline assignment: CDR1 MDHEN and CDR2 SYDVKM. CDR3 length equals 16 residues. V lost 5 bases and J lost 4, with 19 bases in between. Here the CDR3 DNA reads TGTGCCAGCAGTCCCCCCAAGGGGGAAATGGCAGATACGCAGTATTTT. It translates to CASSPPKGEMADTQYF. Full variable domain (remainder filled in from reference TRBV28 and TRBJ2-3): DVKVTQSSRYLVKRTGEKVFLECVQDMDHENMFWYRQDPGLGLRLIYFSYDVKMKEKGDIPEGYSVSREKKERFSLILESASTNQTSMYLCASSPPKGEMADTQYFGPGTRLTVL.

The chain recombines TRBV9 with TRBJ2-5; tentative D call: TRBD2 (5 bases). Per the germline V gene, CDR1 is SGDLS and CDR2 is YYNGEE. The V and J ends lost 3 bases and 9 bases respectively, with 9 bases between them. The CDR3 length is 11 residues. For the CDR3, the DNA is TGTGCCAGCAGCGGGCTCGGGGCCCAGTACTTC. Its translation is CASSGLGAQYF.

The chain carries TRBV5-6 and TRBJ1-1; 8 positions match TRBD1. Trimming at V came to 7 bases and at J to 6 bases, leaving 11 bases not matched to a gene. This CDR3 comprises 14 residues. Germline lookup yields CDR1 SGHDT and CDR2 YYEEEE. The CDR3 DNA reads as TGTGCCAGCGCGCCTTTCCAGGGGGCTCCTGAAGCTTTCTTT. Protein sequence: CASAPFQGAPEAFF.

Concerning this clone itself: The same CDR3 also results from other DNA sequences found in this sample. The chain carries TRBV9 and TRBJ1-3; D is unclear. Per the germline V gene, CDR1 is SGDLS and CDR2 is YYNGEE. The CDR3 has 13 amino acids. The germline V and J ends were trimmed by 2 bases and 0 bases, with 3 bases remaining between them. CDR3 region: CASSVISGNTIYF. CDR3 bases: TGTGCCAGCAGCGTTATCTCTGGAAACACCATATATTTT.

The chain employs TRBV5-1 and TRBJ1-6; D possibly corresponds to TRBD1 (5 bases). The germline V gene has CDR1 SGHRS and CDR2 YFSETQ. Trimming stripped 0 bases from V and 7 bases from J, with 17 bases between. This CDR3 contains 17 residues. The CDR3 coding sequence is TGCGCCAGCAGCTTGGGGGTGAGGGGCGCGGAAAATTCACCCCTCCACTTT. It translates to CASSLGVRGAENSPLHF.

The rearrangement joins TRBV5-6 to TRBJ1-1; weak D call: TRBD1 (6 bases). Trimming shortened V by 7 bases and J by 7 bases, and 14 bases separated the two germline ends. The CDR3 contains 12 residues. Germline V gene sequence: CDR1 SGHDT, CDR2 YYEEEE. CDR3 in DNA: TGTGCCAGCTATGGGGGCGCCCTTGAAGCTTTCTTT. Its translation: CASYGGALEAFF.

This chain uses TRBV10-1 with TRBJ2-5; D is ambiguous. The V end was cut by 3 bases, the J end by 5 bases, with 7 bases between. CDR3 length: 12 residues. CDR1 is WNHNN, CDR2 SYGVQD, per germline (reference sequence). The CDR3 region has the DNA TGCGCCAGCAGTGACCCTAAGGAGACCCAGTACTTC. Amino acid sequence: CASSDPKETQYF.

The rearrangement links TRBV7-9 to TRBJ1-2, with TRBD1 identical over 7 bases. CDR3 length equals 15 residues. J lost 0 bases, V lost 5 bases, and 6 bases had no gene match. Germline CDR1 is SEHNR and CDR2 is FQNEAQ (reference sequence). The CDR3 nucleotides read TGTGCCAGCAGCCCGGGGACAGCGCCTAACTATGGCTACACCTTC. This translates into CASSPGTAPNYGYTF. Drawing the rest from reference TRBV7-9 and TRBJ1-2, the complete variable domain is DTGVSQNPRHKITKRGQNVTFRCDPISEHNRLYWYRQTLGQGPEFLTYFQNEAQLEKSRLLSDRFSAERPKGSFSTLEIQRTEQGDSAMYLCASSPGTAPNYGYTFGSGTRLTVV.

CDR3 sequence: CAWSAPSSPLHF. CDR3 sequence (DNA): TGTGCCTGGAGTGCCCCCTCTTCACCCCTCCACTTT. The chain employs TRBV30 and TRBJ1-6, with no clear D. CDR3 length equals 12 residues. Germline CDR1 and CDR2: GTSNPN and SVGIG (reference sequence). V was pared by 1 base and J by 9 bases, with 7 bases between.

The chain couples TRBV7-2 to TRBJ2-7; 13 positions match TRBD2. The germline CDR1 and CDR2 sequences are SGHTA and FQGNSA. Germline trimming cut 5 bases from V and 1 base from J; bases unmatched to any gene: 8. The CDR3 totals 17 residues. The CDR3, as DNA: TGTGCCAGCAGCGCCGGGACTAGCGGGACGCGGTCCTACGAGCAGTACTTC. It specifies CASSAGTSGTRSYEQYF.

This clone was recorded only once. The chain uses TRBV2 and TRBJ2-4, with D possibly matching TRBD2 (6 bases). The CDR3 has 15 amino acids. Germline lookup yields CDR1 SNHLY and CDR2 FYNNEI. V gave up 1 base and J gave up 9 bases, with 16 bases separating them. CDR3 nucleotide sequence: TGTGCCAGCAGTGAAGAGAAGGGAGGTGGTGGCATTCAGTACTTC. Residues: CASSEEKGGGGIQYF.

This clone has just a few counts. The chain combines TRBV27 with TRBJ2-1; 12 nucleotides agree with TRBD2. CDR1 and CDR2 from the germline V gene are MNHEY and SMNVEV (reference sequence). This CDR3 comprises 13 residues. The V segment lost 6 bases and the J segment 10 bases; nucleotides outside the gene matches: 4. CDR3 nucleotide sequence: TGTGCCAGCAGGACTAGCGGGAGAGGGGAGCAGTTCTTC. It translates to CASRTSGRGEQFF.

The V and J genes are TRBV2 and TRBJ2-7; TRBD1 aligns across 9 bases. The CDR3 spans 16 residues. Germline trimming cut 0 bases from V and 0 bases from J; bases unmatched to any gene: 3. The germline CDR1 and CDR2 sequences are SNHLY and FYNNEI. DNA of the CDR3: TGTGCCAGCAGTGAAGCAGCGGGACAGGGCTCCTACGAGCAGTACTTC. The encoded protein is CASSEAAGQGSYEQYF.

This chain uses TRBV5-1 with TRBJ2-7, with a tentative D call TRBD1 (5 bases). Germline V gives CDR1 SGHRS, CDR2 YFSETQ. Trimming stripped 0 bases from V and 4 bases from J, with 5 bases between. The CDR3 has 12 amino acids. The CDR3 nucleotides are TGCGCCAGCAGCTTGGGACAGTACGAGCAGTACTTC. Translation gives CASSLGQYEQYF.

CDR3: CASSLGQRGEYF. The CDR3 region has the DNA TGTGCCAGCAGCTTGGGACAGAGGGGGGAGTACTTC. This chain links TRBV5-6 with TRBJ2-7; possibly TRBD1 or TRBD2 for D (6 bases each). The CDR3 covers 12 residues. From germline, CDR1 is SGHDT and CDR2 YYEEEE. V was clipped by 0 bases and J by 11 bases, with 12 bases between them.

This rearrangement joins TRBV7-6 to TRBJ1-1; 7 bases line up with TRBD1. J was trimmed by 2 bases and V by 5 bases; bases with no gene match: 11. Germline assignment: CDR1 SGHVS and CDR2 FNYEAQ. The CDR3 is 16 residues long. The CDR3 protein is CASSPGQVNTNTEAFF. The CDR3 DNA sequence: TGTGCCAGCAGCCCCGGACAGGTGAATACTAACACTGAAGCTTTCTTT.

This rearrangement joins TRBV9 to TRBJ1-4; TRBD1 might be the D (5 bases). V lost 3 bases to trimming and J lost 2 bases, with 14 bases between them. The CDR3 contains 16 residues. From germline, CDR1 is SGDLS and CDR2 YYNGEE. CDR3 loop: CASSGIRGDTNEKLFF. The DNA of the CDR3 is TGTGCCAGCAGCGGGATAAGGGGAGACACTAATGAAAAACTGTTTTTT.

V usage is TRBV27 and J usage is TRBJ2-7; 8 bases map to TRBD2. The CDR3 covers 15 residues. The V gene's germline CDR1 is MNHEY and CDR2 SMNVEV (reference sequence). V lost 6 bases to trimming and J lost 4 bases; unmatched junction nucleotides: 11. CDR3 bases: TGTGCCAGCAGCCTCCGTAGCGGGATCTTTTACGAGCAGTACTTC. Translated: CASSLRSGIFYEQYF.

This chain uses TRBV7-2 with TRBJ2-7; 9 nucleotides align to TRBD2. Germline V gives CDR1 SGHTA, CDR2 FQGNSA. The junction had 7 bases not matched to a gene; V was cut back by 0 bases and J by 7 bases. The CDR3 length is 15 residues. CDR3 bases: TGTGCCAGCAGCTTAGCGATAGCGGGGGCGGATGAGCAGTACTTC. This sequence encodes CASSLAIAGADEQYF.

The chain is built from TRBV27 and TRBJ2-4; the match to TRBD1 covers 9 bases. V lost 2 bases, J lost 7 bases, and 3 bases stayed unmatched. In germline, CDR1 is MNHEY, CDR2 SMNVEV (reference sequence). This CDR3 region has 14 residues. CDR3 loop: CASSLGTGTNIQYF. Written as DNA, the CDR3 is TGTGCCAGCAGTTTAGGGACAGGGACGAACATTCAGTACTTC.

This clone appeared once. The CDR3 reads CASSWTGETYEQYF. The CDR3 coding sequence is TGTGCCAGCAGTTGGACAGGGGAAACCTACGAGCAGTACTTC. V usage is TRBV6-5 and J usage is TRBJ2-7; 9 bases agree with TRBD1. The germline V gene has CDR1 MNHEY and CDR2 SVGAGI. This CDR3 contains 14 residues. With 4 bases clipped from V and 2 bases from J, the junction kept 3 bases outside the gene matches.

The CDR3 nucleotides read TGTGCCAGCAGCTTAACTCGTCGTCGGGATCCGGAGACCCAGTACTTC. Translated, it gives CASSLTRRRDPETQYF. The V and J genes are TRBV7-9 and TRBJ2-5; weak D call: TRBD2 (5 bases). Germline assignment: CDR1 SEHNR and CDR2 FQNEAQ (reference sequence). The CDR3 consists of 16 residues. The V and J ends lost 2 bases and 5 bases respectively, with 18 bases between them.

With regard to this clone: This specimen includes other DNA sequences encoding the same CDR3. The genes are TRBV6-5 and TRBJ2-3; no clear D gene. V was clipped by 0 bases and J by 6 bases, with 10 bases between them. Germline V gene sequence: CDR1 MNHEY, CDR2 SVGAGI. This CDR3 region has 14 residues. CDR3 region: CASSYSNPRDTQYF. The CDR3 DNA is TGTGCCAGCAGTTACTCGAATCCGAGGGATACGCAGTATTTT.

The rearrangement uses TRBV4-3 and TRBJ1-2, with D tentatively TRBD1 (5 bases). The CDR3 contains 16 residues. The V end lost 0 bases, the J end lost 5 bases, and 16 bases lay between the germline ends. Germline V gene sequence: CDR1 LGHNA, CDR2 YSLEER. The CDR3 DNA is TGCGCCAGCAGCCAAGATCTAGAGACAGTCCTATATGGCTACACCTTC. Its protein is CASSQDLETVLYGYTF.

V and J are TRBV15 and TRBJ2-7; 10 bases agree with TRBD2. The CDR3 is 14 amino acids. Germline trimming cut 4 bases from V and 0 bases from J; bases unmatched to any gene: 0. Germline V gives CDR1 LNHNV, CDR2 YYDKDF (reference sequence). DNA of the CDR3: TGTGCCACCAGCACTAGCGGGAGCTCCTACGAGCAGTACTTC. Its translation: CATSTSGSSYEQYF.

The chain recombines TRBV10-2 with TRBJ2-7; tentative D call: TRBD2 (6 bases). With 3 bases removed from V and 2 bases from J, the gap between germline ends came to 11 bases. The CDR3 runs to 14 residues. Germline V gives CDR1 WSHSY, CDR2 SAAADI. CDR3 amino acids: CASSDVGGTYEQYF. The CDR3 bases are TGCGCCAGCAGTGATGTGGGAGGTACCTACGAGCAGTACTTC.

The chain combines TRBV27 with TRBJ2-2, with 12 bases fitting TRBD2. The CDR3 is made up of 17 amino acids. The J segment lost 5 bases and the V segment lost 3 bases, leaving 7 bases of the junction unmatched. CDR1 is MNHEY, CDR2 SMNVEV, per germline (reference sequence). CDR3 DNA sequence: TGTGCCAGCAGTTTTGTCCTAGCGGGAGGGCCAACCGGGGAGCTGTTTTTT. Translating it yields CASSFVLAGGPTGELFF.